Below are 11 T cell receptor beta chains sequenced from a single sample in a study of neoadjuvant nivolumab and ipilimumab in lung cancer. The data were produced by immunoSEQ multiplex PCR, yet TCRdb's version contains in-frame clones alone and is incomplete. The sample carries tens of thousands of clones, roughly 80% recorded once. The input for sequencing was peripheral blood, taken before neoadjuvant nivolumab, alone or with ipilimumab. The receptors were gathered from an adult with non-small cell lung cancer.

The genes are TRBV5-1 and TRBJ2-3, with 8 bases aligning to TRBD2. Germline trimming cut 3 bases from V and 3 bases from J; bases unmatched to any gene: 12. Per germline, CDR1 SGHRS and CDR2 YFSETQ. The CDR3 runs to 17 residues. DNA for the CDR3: TGCGCCAGCAGCTCGGACCTCGGGGGGGAAGGGACAGATACGCAGTATTTT. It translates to CASSSDLGGEGTDTQYF. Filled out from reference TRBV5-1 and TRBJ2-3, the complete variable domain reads KAGVTQTPRYLIKTRGQQVTLSCSPISGHRSVSWYQQTPGQGLQFLFEYFSETQRNKGNFPGRFSGRQFSNSRSEMNVSTLELGDSALYLCASSSDLGGEGTDTQYFGPGTRLTVL.

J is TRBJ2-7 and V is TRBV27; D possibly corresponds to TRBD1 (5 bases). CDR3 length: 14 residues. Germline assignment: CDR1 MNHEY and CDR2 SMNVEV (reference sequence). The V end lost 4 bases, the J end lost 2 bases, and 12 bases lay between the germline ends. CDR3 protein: CASSWAQGPYEQYF. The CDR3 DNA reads TGTGCCAGCAGTTGGGCCCAGGGTCCCTACGAGCAGTACTTC.

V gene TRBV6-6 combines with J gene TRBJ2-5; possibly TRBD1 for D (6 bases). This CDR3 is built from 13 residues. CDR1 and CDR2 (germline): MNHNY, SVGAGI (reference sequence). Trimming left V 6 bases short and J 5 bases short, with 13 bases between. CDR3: CASSYERGETQYF. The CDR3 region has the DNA TGTGCCAGCAGCTACGAAAGGGGGGAGACCCAGTACTTC.

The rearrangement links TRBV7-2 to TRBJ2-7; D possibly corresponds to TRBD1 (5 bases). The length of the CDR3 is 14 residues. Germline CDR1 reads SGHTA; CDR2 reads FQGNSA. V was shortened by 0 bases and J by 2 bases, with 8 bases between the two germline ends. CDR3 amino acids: CASSLAVQAYEQYF. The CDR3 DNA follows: TGTGCCAGCAGCTTAGCTGTACAGGCCTACGAGCAGTACTTC. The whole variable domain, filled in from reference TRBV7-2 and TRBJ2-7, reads GAGVSQSPSNKVTEKGKDVELRCDPISGHTALYWYRQSLGQGLEFLIYFQGNSAPDKSGLPSDRFSAERTGGSVSTLTIQRTQQEDSAVYLCASSLAVQAYEQYFGPGTRLTVT.

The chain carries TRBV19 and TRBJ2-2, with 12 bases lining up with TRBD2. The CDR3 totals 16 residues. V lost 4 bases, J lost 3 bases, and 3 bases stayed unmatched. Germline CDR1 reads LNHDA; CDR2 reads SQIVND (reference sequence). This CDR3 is CASSRGLAGHTGELFF. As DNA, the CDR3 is TGTGCCAGTAGTAGGGGACTAGCGGGCCACACCGGGGAGCTGTTTTTT. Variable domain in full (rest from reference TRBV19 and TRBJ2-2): DGGITQSPKYLFRKEGQNVTLSCEQNLNHDAMYWYRQDPGQGLRLIYYSQIVNDFQKGDIAEGYSVSREKKESFPLTVTSAQKNPTAFYLCASSRGLAGHTGELFFGEGSRLTVL.

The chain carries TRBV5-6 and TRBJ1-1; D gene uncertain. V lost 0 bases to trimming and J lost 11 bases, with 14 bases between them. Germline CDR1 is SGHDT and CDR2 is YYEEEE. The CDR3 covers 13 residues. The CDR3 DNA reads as TGTGCCAGCAGCTTGGTAACCGGTGGGTGGGCTTTCTTT. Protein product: CASSLVTGGWAFF.

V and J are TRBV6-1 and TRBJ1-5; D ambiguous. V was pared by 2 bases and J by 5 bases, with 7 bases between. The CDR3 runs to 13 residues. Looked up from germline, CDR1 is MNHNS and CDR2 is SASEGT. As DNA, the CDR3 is TGTGCCAGCAGTGAAAACATTTATCAGCCCCAGCATTTT. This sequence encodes CASSENIYQPQHF.

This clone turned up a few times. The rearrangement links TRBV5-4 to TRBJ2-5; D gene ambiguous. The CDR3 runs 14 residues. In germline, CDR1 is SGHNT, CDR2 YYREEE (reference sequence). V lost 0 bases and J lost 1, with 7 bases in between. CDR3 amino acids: CASSLGYGQETQYF. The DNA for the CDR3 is TGTGCCAGCAGCTTGGGTTACGGCCAAGAGACCCAGTACTTC.

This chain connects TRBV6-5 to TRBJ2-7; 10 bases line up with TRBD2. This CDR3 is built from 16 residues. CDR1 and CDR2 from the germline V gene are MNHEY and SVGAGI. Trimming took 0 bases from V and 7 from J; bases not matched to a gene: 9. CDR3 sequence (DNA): TGTGCCAGCAGTTACTCGGCTAGCGGGGGCCTAGGAGAGCAGTACTTC. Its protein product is CASSYSASGGLGEQYF.

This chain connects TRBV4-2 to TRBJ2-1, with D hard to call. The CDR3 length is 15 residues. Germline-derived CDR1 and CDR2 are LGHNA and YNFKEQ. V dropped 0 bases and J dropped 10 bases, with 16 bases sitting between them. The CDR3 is CASSQDVWSPREQFF. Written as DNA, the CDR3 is TGTGCCAGCAGCCAAGATGTTTGGTCTCCCCGGGAGCAGTTCTTC.

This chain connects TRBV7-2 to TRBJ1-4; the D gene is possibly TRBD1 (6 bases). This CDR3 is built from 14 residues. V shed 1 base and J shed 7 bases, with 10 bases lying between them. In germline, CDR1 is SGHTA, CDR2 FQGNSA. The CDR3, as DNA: TGTGCCAGCAGCTTAGTGGGGGCAGGTGAAAAACTGTTTTTT. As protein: CASSLVGAGEKLFF.